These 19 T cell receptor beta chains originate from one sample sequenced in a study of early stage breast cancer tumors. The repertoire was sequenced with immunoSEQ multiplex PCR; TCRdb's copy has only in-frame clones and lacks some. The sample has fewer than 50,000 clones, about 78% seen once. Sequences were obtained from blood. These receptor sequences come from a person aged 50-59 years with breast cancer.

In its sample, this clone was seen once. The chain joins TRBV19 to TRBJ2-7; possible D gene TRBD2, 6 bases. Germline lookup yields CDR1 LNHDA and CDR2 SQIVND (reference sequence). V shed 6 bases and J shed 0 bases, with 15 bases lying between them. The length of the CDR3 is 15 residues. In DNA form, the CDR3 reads TGTGCCAGTAGGAATAGCGGAGCGAGCTCCTACGAGCAGTACTTC. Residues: CASRNSGASSYEQYF.

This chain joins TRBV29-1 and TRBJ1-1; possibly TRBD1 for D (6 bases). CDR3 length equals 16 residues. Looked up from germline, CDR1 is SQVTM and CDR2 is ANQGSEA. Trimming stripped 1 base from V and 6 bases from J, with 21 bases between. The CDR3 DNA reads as TGCAGCGTTGAAGTAAGGTCGGGGGGGCCAGCTTCTGAAGCTTTCTTT. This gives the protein CSVEVRSGGPASEAFF.

The CDR3 loop is CASSVGTAQETQYF. DNA of the CDR3: TGTGCCAGCAGCGTAGGGACAGCCCAAGAGACCCAGTACTTC. The chain combines TRBV9 with TRBJ2-5, with a tentative D call TRBD1 (6 bases). V shed 0 bases and J shed 1 base, with 7 bases lying between them. This CDR3 contains 14 residues. Germline CDR1 and CDR2: SGDLS and YYNGEE.

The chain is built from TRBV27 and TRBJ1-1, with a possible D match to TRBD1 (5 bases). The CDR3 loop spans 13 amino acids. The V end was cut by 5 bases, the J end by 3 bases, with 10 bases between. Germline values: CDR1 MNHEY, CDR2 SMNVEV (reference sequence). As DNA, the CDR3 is TGTGCCAGCAGTAAGGGACTGCACACTGAAGCTTTCTTT. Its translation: CASSKGLHTEAFF.

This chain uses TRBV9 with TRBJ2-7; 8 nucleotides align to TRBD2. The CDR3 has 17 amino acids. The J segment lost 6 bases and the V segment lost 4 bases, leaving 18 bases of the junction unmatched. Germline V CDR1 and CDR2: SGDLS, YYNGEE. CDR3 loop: CASSPTLQRGPQVEQYF. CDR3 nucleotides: TGTGCCAGCAGCCCCACCCTACAGCGGGGGCCTCAGGTCGAGCAGTACTTC.

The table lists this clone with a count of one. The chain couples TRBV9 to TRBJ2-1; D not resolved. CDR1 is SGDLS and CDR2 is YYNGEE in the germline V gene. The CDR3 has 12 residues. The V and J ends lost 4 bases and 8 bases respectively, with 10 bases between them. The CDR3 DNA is TGTGCCAGCAGCACTCTAGGCGATGAGCAGTTCTTC. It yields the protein CASSTLGDEQFF.

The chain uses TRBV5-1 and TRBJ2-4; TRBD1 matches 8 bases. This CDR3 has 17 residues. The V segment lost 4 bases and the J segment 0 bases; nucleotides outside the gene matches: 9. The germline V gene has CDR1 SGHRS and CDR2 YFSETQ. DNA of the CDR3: TGCGCCAGCAGCGAGGGAACAGGGGGGCTAGCCAAAAACATTCAGTACTTC. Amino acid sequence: CASSEGTGGLAKNIQYF.

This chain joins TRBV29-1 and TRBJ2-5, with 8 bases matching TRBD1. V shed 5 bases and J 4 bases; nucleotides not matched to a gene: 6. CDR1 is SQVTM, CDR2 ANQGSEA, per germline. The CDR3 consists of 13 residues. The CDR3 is CSVSQGVGETQYF. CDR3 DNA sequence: TGCAGCGTTTCACAGGGGGTCGGAGAGACCCAGTACTTC.

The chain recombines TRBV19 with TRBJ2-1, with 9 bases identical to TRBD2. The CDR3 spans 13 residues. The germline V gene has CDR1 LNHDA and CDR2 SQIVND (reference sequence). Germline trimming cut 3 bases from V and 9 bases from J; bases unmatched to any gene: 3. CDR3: CASSMGTSSEQFF. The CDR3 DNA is TGTGCCAGTAGTATGGGGACTAGCAGTGAGCAGTTCTTC.

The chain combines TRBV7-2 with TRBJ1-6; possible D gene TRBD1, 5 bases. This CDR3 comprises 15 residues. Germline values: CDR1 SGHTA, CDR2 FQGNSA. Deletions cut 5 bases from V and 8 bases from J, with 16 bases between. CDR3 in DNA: TGTGCCAGCAGCGCAGGGCAGGGAGGCTATTCACCCCTCCACTTT. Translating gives CASSAGQGGYSPLHF.

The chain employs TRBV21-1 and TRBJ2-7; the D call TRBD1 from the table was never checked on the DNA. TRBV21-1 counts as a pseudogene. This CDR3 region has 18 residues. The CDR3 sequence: CASSKEPQTGVISYEQYV. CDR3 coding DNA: TGTGCCAGCAGCAAAGAACCCCAAACAGGCGTGATCTCCTACGAGCAGTACGTC.

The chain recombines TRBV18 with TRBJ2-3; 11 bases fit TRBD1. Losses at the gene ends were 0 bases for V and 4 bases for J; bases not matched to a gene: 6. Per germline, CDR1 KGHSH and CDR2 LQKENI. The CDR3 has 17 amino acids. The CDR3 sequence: CASSPPGTGGGSDTQYF. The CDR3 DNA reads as TGTGCCAGCTCACCACCGGGGACAGGGGGAGGTTCAGATACGCAGTATTTT.

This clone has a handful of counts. The CDR3: CASSPGQPEYNQPQHF. In DNA, the CDR3 is TGTGCCAGCAGCCCCGGACAGCCGGAGTATAATCAGCCCCAGCATTTT. This chain uses TRBV5-6 with TRBJ1-5, with D possibly matching TRBD1 (6 bases). The V gene lost 4 bases and the J gene lost 4 bases, with 18 bases spanning the gap. CDR1 and CDR2 from the germline V gene are SGHDT and YYEEEE. The CDR3 runs to 16 residues. The whole variable domain, remainder taken from reference TRBV5-6 and TRBJ1-5, is DAGVTQSPTHLIKTRGQQVTLRCSPKSGHDTVSWYQQALGQGPQFIFQYYEEEERQRGNFPDRFSGHQFPNYSSELNVNALLLGDSALYLCASSPGQPEYNQPQHFGDGTRLSIL.

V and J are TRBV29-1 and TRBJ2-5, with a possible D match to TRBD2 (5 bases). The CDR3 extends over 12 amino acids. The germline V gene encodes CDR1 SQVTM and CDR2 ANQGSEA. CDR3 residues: CSPKRFQETQYF. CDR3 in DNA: TGCAGTCCGAAGCGGTTCCAAGAGACCCAGTACTTC.

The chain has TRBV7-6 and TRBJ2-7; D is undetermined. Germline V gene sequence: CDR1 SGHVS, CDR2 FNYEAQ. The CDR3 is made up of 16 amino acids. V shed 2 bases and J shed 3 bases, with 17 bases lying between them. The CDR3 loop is CASSLNPPSYYYEQYF. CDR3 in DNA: TGTGCCAGCAGCTTAAACCCTCCCTCCTACTACTACGAGCAGTACTTC. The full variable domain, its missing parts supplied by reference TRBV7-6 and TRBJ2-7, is GAGVSQSPRYKVTKRGQDVALRCDPISGHVSLYWYRQALGQGPEFLTYFNYEAQQDKSGLPNDRFSAERPEGSISTLTIQRTEQRDSAMYRCASSLNPPSYYYEQYFGPGTRLTVT.

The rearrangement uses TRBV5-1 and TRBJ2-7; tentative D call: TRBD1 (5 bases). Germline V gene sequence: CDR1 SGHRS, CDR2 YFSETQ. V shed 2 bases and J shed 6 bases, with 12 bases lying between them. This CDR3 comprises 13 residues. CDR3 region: CASSLGAEFEQYV. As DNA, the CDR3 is TGCGCCAGCAGCTTAGGGGCGGAGTTCGAGCAGTACGTC.

CDR3 residues: CASRLTGSSGNTIYF. The DNA of the CDR3 is TGTGCCAGCAGATTGACAGGAAGCTCTGGAAACACCATATATTTT. The chain has TRBV6-6 and TRBJ1-3; maybe TRBD1 (6 bases). The V end lost 6 bases, the J end lost 0 bases, and 12 bases lay between the germline ends. CDR1 and CDR2 from the germline V gene are MNHNY and SVGAGI (reference sequence). The length of the CDR3 is 15 residues.

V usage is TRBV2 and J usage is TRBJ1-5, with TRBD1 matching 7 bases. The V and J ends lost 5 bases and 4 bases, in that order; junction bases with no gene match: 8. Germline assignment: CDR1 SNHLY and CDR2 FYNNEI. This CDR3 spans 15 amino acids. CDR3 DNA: TGTGCCAGCAGTTCCACCGGGACAGAGAATCAGCCCCAGCATTTT. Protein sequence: CASSSTGTENQPQHF.

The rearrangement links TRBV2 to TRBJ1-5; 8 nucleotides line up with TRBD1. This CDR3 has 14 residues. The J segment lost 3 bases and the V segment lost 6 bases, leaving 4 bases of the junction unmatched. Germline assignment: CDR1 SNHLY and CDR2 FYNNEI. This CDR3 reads CASSAGGANQPQHF. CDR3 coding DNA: TGTGCCAGCAGCGCAGGGGGCGCCAATCAGCCCCAGCATTTT. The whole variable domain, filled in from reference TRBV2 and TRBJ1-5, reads EPEVTQTPSHQVTQMGQEVILRCVPISNHLYFYWYRQILGQKVEFLVSFYNNEISEKSEIFDDQFSVERPDGSNFTLKIRSTKLEDSAMYFCASSAGGANQPQHFGDGTRLSIL.